Shown below are 15 T cell receptor beta chains from a single sample sequenced in a study of blood T cells in healthy people across ages. A second PCR of about 6 to 12 cycles used a sample-barcoded 5' primer and a J-beta primer mix. TCRdb passed the 5' RACE reads through MiXCR, listing each CDR3 protein once. The table shows about 1.6 million distinct CDR3 sequences, with roughly 32% occurring only once. Sequencing used blood. Source of these receptors: a woman aged 25 to 39 in good health.

On this clonotype: A read error is likely, as this CDR3 ends without the conserved phenylalanine or tryptophan. V gene TRBV12-3 or TRBV12-4 combines with J gene TRBJ2-3; TRBD1 is a possible D gene (5 bases). This CDR3 contains 15 residues. V was clipped by 3 bases and J by 1 base, with 11 bases between them. The CDR3 sequence: CASSLSRARTDTQYS. As DNA, the CDR3 is TGTGCCAGCAGTTTGTCCAGGGCCCGCACAGATACGCAGTATTCT.

This chain connects TRBV20-1 to TRBJ1-1; TRBD1 matches 7 bases. This CDR3 has 14 amino acids. V lost 4 bases and J lost 10; bases outside the gene matches: 15. Germline CDR1 is DFQATT and CDR2 is SNEGSKA (reference sequence). The CDR3 region is CSAMPFDRATTAFF. The DNA for the CDR3 is TGCAGTGCTATGCCCTTCGACAGGGCTACTACAGCTTTCTTT.

The sample holds a few counts of this clonotype. This chain connects TRBV9 to TRBJ2-5; TRBD2 aligns across 7 bases. Trimming took 4 bases from V and 5 from J; bases not matched to a gene: 14. The CDR3 loop spans 16 amino acids. Germline-derived CDR1 and CDR2 are SGDLS and YYNGEE. The CDR3: CASSKAPGLGGETQYF. Here the CDR3 DNA reads TGTGCCAGCAGCAAAGCCCCCGGACTGGGGGGGGAGACCCAGTACTTC.

This clonotype was seen more than once but under ten times. V is TRBV7-2 and J is TRBJ2-1; 9 positions agree with TRBD1. The CDR3 consists of 16 residues. The germline V gene has CDR1 SGHTA and CDR2 FQGNSA. V lost 6 bases and J lost 2; bases outside the gene matches: 8. The chain's CDR3 is CASSARGQGTYNEQFF. Here the CDR3 DNA reads TGTGCCAGCAGTGCCCGGGGACAGGGTACCTACAATGAGCAGTTCTTC.

Notes on this clonotype: A junction end diverges from the germline sequence, so it may reflect a read error. The chain is built from TRBV7-7 and TRBJ2-1, with D maybe TRBD2 (5 bases). This CDR3 is built from 16 residues. Germline V gene sequence: CDR1 SSHAT, CDR2 FNYEAQ (reference sequence). The CDR3 DNA follows: TGTGCCAGCAGCTTAGGAGGCCTAGCAGGCTACAGTGAGCAGTTCTTC. Protein: CASSLGGLAGYSEQFF. Filled out from reference TRBV7-7 and TRBJ2-1, the complete variable domain reads GAGVSQSPRYKVTKRGQDVTLRCDPISSHATLYWYQQALGQGPEFLTYFNYEAQPDKSGLPSDRFSAERPEGSISTLTIQRTEQRDSAMYRCASSLGGLAGYSEQFFGPGTRLTVL.

The chain uses TRBV9 and TRBJ2-1; 11 nucleotides line up with TRBD2. V was clipped by 0 bases and J by 0 bases; unmatched bases: 8. This CDR3 comprises 19 residues. The germline gives CDR1 SGDLS, CDR2 YYNGEE. CDR3 in DNA: TGTGCCAGCAGCGTAGGGGGACTAGCGGCCCTGAGCTCCTACAATGAGCAGTTCTTC. As protein: CASSVGGLAALSSYNEQFF. The full variable domain, its missing parts supplied by reference TRBV9 and TRBJ2-1, is DSGVTQTPKHLITATGQRVTLRCSPRSGDLSVYWYQQSLDQGLQFLIQYYNGEERAKGNILERFSAQQFPDLHSELNLSSLELGDSALYFCASSVGGLAALSSYNEQFFGPGTRLTVL.

This clonotype was seen a single time. The CDR3 ends on some other residue instead of the conserved phenylalanine or tryptophan, so this is likely a read error. The chain carries TRBV7-9 and TRBJ2-6, with TRBD2 as a possible D gene (6 bases). The V and J ends lost 5 bases and 2 bases respectively, with 16 bases between them. Germline V gene data show CDR1 as SEHNR and CDR2 as FQNEAQ (reference sequence). The CDR3 consists of 17 residues. The CDR3 loop reads CASSPTGLIAGANVLTC. In DNA, the CDR3 is TGTGCCAGCAGCCCTACAGGACTAATAGCTGGGGCCAACGTCCTGACTTGC.

Written as DNA, the CDR3 is TGTGCCAGCAGTTACTCGATGTCTGGGGGAGATAGCACAGATACGCAGTATTTT. As protein: CASSYSMSGGDSTDTQYF. The chain carries TRBV6-5 and TRBJ2-3; D is tentatively TRBD1 or TRBD2 (5 bases each). Germline CDR1 is MNHEY and CDR2 is SVGAGI. V lost 0 bases, J lost 0 bases, and 16 bases lay in between. CDR3 length: 18 amino acids.

The V and J genes are TRBV7-9 and TRBJ2-7; 7 bases agree with TRBD1. Germline values: CDR1 SEHNR, CDR2 FQNEAQ (reference sequence). The CDR3 contains 12 residues. The J segment lost 5 bases and the V segment lost 5 bases, leaving 3 bases of the junction unmatched. Written as DNA, the CDR3 is TGTGCCAGCAGCCGAGGGGGCCACGAGCAGTACTTC. It translates to CASSRGGHEQYF.

The rearrangement uses TRBV15 and TRBJ2-5, with D unresolved. The CDR3 runs to 15 residues. The V and J ends lost 0 bases and 2 bases respectively, with 10 bases between them. The germline V gene encodes CDR1 LNHNV and CDR2 YYDKDF (reference sequence). The CDR3 protein is CATSRDRSGQETQYF. Here the CDR3 DNA reads TGTGCCACCAGCAGAGATCGATCGGGTCAAGAGACCCAGTACTTC.

V and J are TRBV20-1 and TRBJ1-4; no clear D. Germline CDR1 DFQATT, CDR2 SNEGSKA (reference sequence). This CDR3 comprises 15 residues. The V and J ends lost 0 bases and 0 bases respectively, with 8 bases between them. The DNA of the CDR3 is TGCAGTGCTAGAGAGCCGGCTTCAACTAATGAAAAACTGTTTTTT. Translating it yields CSAREPASTNEKLFF.

This clonotype was found a few times. This chain connects TRBV12-3 or TRBV12-4 to TRBJ2-2; D gene ambiguous. Trimming shortened V by 8 bases and J by 5 bases, and 18 bases separated the two germline ends. The CDR3 length is 15 residues. Here the CDR3 DNA reads TGTGCCAGCGACCCTGGCAAGGTCCGAACCGGGGAGCTGTTTTTT. It is translated as CASDPGKVRTGELFF.

The chain recombines TRBV27 with TRBJ2-1, with 9 bases fitting TRBD2. J was trimmed by 8 bases and V by 6 bases; bases with no gene match: 8. The CDR3 has 14 residues. Germline V gene lookup returns CDR1 MNHEY and CDR2 SMNVEV (reference sequence). The CDR3 DNA reads TGTGCCAGCAGCCCCGGGGCGGGAGGGTATGAGCAGTTCTTC. Translated, it gives CASSPGAGGYEQFF.

In its sample, this clonotype was seen a few times. The CDR3 DNA is TGTGCCAGCTCACCTGCTCGGGGTGAAAAACTGTTTTTT. This encodes CASSPARGEKLFF. V gene TRBV18 combines with J gene TRBJ1-4; D is unresolved. CDR1 and CDR2 from the germline V gene are KGHSH and LQKENI. The CDR3 is 13 residues long. V was pared by 3 bases and J by 7 bases, with 9 bases between.

The chain uses TRBV12-5 and TRBJ2-5; D not certain. CDR3 size: 16 residues. Per the germline V gene, CDR1 is LGHNT and CDR2 is FRNRAP. V dropped 5 bases and J dropped 5 bases, with 21 bases sitting between them. Written as DNA, the CDR3 is TGTGCTAGTGGTAATTTCACAAGAACGATTCGGGAGACCCAGTACTTC. It yields the protein CASGNFTRTIRETQYF.